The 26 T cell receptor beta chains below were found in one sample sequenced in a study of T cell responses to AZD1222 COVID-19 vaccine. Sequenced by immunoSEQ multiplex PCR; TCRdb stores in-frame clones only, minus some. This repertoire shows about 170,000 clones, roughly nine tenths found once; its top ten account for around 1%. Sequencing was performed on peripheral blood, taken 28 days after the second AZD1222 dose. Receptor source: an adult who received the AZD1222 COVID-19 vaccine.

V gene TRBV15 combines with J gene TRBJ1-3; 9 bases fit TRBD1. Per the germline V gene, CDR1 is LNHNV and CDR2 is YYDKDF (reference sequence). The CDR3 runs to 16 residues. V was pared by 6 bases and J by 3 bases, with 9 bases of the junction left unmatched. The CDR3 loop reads CATRGQGIRYGNTIYF. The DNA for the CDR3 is TGTGCCACCAGGGGACAGGGCATTCGGTATGGAAACACCATATATTTT.

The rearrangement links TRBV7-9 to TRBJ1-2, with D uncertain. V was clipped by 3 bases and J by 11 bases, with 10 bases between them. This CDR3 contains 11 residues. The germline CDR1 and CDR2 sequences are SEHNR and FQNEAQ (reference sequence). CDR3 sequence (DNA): TGTGCCAGCAGCTTGGGGTCTAGGTACACCTTC. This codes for CASSLGSRYTF.

In DNA form, the CDR3 reads TGTGCCAGCAGCCCCCGGGTCCTCAGGGAGACCCAGTACTTC. Its protein product is CASSPRVLRETQYF. The rearrangement uses TRBV7-9 and TRBJ2-5; no reliable D call. In germline, CDR1 is SEHNR, CDR2 FQNEAQ (reference sequence). Trimming removed 5 bases from V and 5 bases from J, with 15 bases in between. CDR3 length: 14 amino acids.

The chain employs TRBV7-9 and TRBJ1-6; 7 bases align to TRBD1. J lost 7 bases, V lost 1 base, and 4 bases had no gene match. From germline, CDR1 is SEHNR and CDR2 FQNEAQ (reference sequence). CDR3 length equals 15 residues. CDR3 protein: CASSLGTGHNSPLHF. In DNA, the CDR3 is TGTGCCAGCAGCTTAGGGACAGGCCACAATTCACCCCTCCACTTT.

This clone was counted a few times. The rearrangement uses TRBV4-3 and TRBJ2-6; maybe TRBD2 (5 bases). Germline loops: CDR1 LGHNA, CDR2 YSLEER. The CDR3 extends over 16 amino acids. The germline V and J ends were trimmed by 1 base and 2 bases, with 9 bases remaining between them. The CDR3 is CASSQALATGANVLTF. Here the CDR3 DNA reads TGCGCCAGCAGCCAAGCCCTAGCCACTGGGGCCAACGTCCTGACTTTC.

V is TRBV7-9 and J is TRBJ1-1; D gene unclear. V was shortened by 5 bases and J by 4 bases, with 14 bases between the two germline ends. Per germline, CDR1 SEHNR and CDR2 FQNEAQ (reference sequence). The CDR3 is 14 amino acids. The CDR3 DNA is TGTGCCAGCAGCCCTACTGGGTGGGGCACTGAAGCTTTCTTT. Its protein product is CASSPTGWGTEAFF.

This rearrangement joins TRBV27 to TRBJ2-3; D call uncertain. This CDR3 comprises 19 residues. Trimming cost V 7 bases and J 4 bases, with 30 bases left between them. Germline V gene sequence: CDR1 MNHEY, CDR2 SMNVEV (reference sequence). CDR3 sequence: CASNESPARVPFGADTQYF. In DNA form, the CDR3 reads TGTGCCAGCAATGAGAGCCCCGCCAGAGTGCCTTTTGGGGCAGATACGCAGTATTTT.

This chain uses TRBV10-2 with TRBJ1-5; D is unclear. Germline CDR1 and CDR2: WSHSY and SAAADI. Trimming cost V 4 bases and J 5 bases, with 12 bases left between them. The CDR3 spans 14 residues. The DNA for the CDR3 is TGCGCCAGCAGTGTTTGGCATCAGGATCAGCCCCAGCATTTT. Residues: CASSVWHQDQPQHF.

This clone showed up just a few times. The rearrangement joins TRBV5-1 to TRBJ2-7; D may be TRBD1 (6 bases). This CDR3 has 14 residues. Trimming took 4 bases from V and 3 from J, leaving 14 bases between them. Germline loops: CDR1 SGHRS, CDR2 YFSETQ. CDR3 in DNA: TGCGCCAGCAGCCCCGGGACAAATATCTACGAGCAGTACTTC. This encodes CASSPGTNIYEQYF.

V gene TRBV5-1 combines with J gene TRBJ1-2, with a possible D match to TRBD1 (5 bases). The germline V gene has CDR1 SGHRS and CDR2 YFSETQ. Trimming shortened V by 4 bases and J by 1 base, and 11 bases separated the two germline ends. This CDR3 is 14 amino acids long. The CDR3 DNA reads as TGCGCCAGCAGCCCGGGGCCGGATAACTATGGCTACACCTTC. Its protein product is CASSPGPDNYGYTF.

The CDR3 nucleotides read TGTGCCAGCAGCTTGGGAGGATCGGAGAGCTCCTATAATTCACCCCTCCACTTT. Translation gives CASSLGGSESSYNSPLHF. V and J are TRBV5-4 and TRBJ1-6; D is unresolved. The germline V gene has CDR1 SGHNT and CDR2 YYREEE (reference sequence). V was shortened by 0 bases and J by 0 bases, with 13 bases between the two germline ends. CDR3 length: 18 amino acids.

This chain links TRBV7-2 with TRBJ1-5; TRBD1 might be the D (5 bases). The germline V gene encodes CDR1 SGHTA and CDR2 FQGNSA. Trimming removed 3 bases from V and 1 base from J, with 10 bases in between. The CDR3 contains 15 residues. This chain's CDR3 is CASSFQGGSNQPQHF. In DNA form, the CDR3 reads TGTGCCAGCAGCTTCCAGGGAGGCAGCAATCAGCCCCAGCATTTT.

The CDR3 DNA reads TGTGCCAGCAGTGAAAGGGGACTATACAATGAGCAGTTCTTC. Translated: CASSERGLYNEQFF. This chain joins TRBV2 and TRBJ2-1; 7 bases fit TRBD2. This CDR3 contains 14 residues. V shed 2 bases, J shed 4 bases, and the junction held 2 bases outside the gene matches. Germline lookup yields CDR1 SNHLY and CDR2 FYNNEI.

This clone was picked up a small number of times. CDR3 in DNA: TGTGCCTGGAGTGTAAGGGTGGATGGCTACACCTTC. The encoded protein is CAWSVRVDGYTF. The chain couples TRBV30 to TRBJ1-2, with unresolved D. Germline V CDR1 and CDR2: GTSNPN, SVGIG (reference sequence). The CDR3 spans 12 residues. V was clipped by 0 bases and J by 6 bases, with 8 bases between them.

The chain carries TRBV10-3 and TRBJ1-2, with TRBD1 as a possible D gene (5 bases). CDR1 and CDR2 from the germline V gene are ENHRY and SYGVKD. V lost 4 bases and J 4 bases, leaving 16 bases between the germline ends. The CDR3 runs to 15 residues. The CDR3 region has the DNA TGTGCCATCAGTGCTGGGGCAGGTGGGATCTATGGCTACACCTTC. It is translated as CAISAGAGGIYGYTF.

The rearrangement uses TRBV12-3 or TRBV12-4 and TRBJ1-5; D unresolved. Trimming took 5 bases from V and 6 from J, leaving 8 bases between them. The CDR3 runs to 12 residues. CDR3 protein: CASSIFGQPQHF. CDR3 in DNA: TGTGCCAGCAGTATTTTTGGTCAGCCCCAGCATTTT.

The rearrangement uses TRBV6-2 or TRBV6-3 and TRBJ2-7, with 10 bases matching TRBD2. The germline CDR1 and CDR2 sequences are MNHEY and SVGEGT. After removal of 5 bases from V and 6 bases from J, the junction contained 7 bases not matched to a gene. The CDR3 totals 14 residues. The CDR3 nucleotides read TGTGCCAGCAGTCAAAGCGGGGGGGCCTCCGAGCAGTACTTC. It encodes CASSQSGGASEQYF.

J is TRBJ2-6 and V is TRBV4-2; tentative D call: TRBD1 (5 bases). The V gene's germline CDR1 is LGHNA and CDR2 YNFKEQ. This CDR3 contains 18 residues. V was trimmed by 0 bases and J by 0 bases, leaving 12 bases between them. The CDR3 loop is CASSQERDSPSGANVLTF. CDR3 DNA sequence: TGTGCCAGCAGCCAAGAAAGAGACAGCCCCTCTGGGGCCAACGTCCTGACTTTC.

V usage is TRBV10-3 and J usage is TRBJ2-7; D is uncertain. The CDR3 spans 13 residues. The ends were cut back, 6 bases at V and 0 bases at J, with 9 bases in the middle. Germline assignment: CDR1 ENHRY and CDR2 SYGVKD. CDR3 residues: CAIRGGSSYEQYF. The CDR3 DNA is TGTGCCATCAGGGGCGGCAGCTCCTACGAGCAGTACTTC.

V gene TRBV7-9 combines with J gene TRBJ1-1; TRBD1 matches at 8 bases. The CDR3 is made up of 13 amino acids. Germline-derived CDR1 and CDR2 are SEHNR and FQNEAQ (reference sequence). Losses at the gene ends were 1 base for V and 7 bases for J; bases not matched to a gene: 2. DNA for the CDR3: TGTGCCAGCAGCTTAGGACAGGGGAATGAAGCTTTCTTT. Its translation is CASSLGQGNEAFF.

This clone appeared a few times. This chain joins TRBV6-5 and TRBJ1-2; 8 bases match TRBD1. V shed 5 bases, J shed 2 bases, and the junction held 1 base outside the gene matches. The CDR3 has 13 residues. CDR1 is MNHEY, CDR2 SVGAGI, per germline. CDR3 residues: CASSRDRNYGYTF. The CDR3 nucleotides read TGTGCCAGCAGTAGGGACAGGAACTATGGCTACACCTTC.

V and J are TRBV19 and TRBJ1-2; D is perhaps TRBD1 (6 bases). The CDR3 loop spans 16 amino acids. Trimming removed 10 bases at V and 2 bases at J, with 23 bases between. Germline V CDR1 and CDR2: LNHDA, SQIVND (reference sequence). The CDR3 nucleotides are TGTGCCATCCATAAGGACAGACAAGATGCCAACTATGGCTACACCTTC. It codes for CAIHKDRQDANYGYTF.

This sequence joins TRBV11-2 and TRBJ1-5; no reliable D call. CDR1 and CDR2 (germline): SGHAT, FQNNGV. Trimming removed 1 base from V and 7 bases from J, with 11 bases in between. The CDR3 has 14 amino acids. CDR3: CASSLGPIGQPQHF. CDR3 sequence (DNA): TGTGCCAGCAGCTTAGGGCCAATTGGACAGCCCCAGCATTTT.

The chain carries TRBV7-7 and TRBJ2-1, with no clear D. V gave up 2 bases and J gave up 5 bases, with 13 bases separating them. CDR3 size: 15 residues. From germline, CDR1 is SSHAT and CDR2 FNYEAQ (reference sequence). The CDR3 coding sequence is TGTGCCAGCAGCTTAACCCGGGTTCCAGACAATGAGCAGTTCTTC. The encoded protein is CASSLTRVPDNEQFF. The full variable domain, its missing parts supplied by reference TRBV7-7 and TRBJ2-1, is GAGVSQSPRYKVTKRGQDVTLRCDPISSHATLYWYQQALGQGPEFLTYFNYEAQPDKSGLPSDRFSAERPEGSISTLTIQRTEQRDSAMYRCASSLTRVPDNEQFFGPGTRLTVL.

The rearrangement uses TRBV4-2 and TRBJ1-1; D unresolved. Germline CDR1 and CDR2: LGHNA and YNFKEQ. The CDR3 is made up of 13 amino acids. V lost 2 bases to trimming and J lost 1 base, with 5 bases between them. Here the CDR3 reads CASSQPGNTEAFF. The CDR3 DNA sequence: TGTGCCAGCAGCCAACCGGGGAACACTGAAGCTTTCTTT.

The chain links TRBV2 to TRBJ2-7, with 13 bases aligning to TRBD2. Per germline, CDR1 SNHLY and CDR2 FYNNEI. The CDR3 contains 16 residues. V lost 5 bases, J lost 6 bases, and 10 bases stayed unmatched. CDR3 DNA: TGTGCCAGCAGTCCAGGAGCGGGACTAGCGGGGAGCGAGCAGTACTTC. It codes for CASSPGAGLAGSEQYF.